Below, 18 T cell receptor beta chains from the same sample are listed, as sequenced in a study of CD8 T cells in Susac syndrome. Roughly 0.45 to 1 ug RNA was reverse transcribed with random hexamers. TCRdb re-called the immunoSEQ multiplex PCR reads through MiXCR, storing one row per CDR3 protein. The table has 200,000 to 250,000 distinct CDR3 sequences, about 94% seen once; the top ten hold approximately 0.15%. The specimen sequenced was CD4+ T cells from PBMCs. The receptors here all came from a human donor with Susac syndrome.

This clonotype was seen a single time. This sequence joins TRBV4-2 and TRBJ1-2; 9 positions match TRBD1. Germline CDR1 LGHNA, CDR2 YNFKEQ. This CDR3 is built from 14 residues. With 1 base clipped from V and 8 bases from J, the junction kept 5 bases outside the gene matches. The CDR3 reads CASSQAGTGNGYTF. As DNA, the CDR3 is TGTGCCAGCAGCCAAGCCGGGACAGGGAACGGCTACACCTTC.

The CDR3 region is CASSEGQRSYNEQFF. The CDR3 DNA reads TGCGCCAGCAGCGAGGGACAGCGCTCCTACAATGAGCAGTTCTTC. This chain joins TRBV5-1 and TRBJ2-1; TRBD1 agrees at 7 bases. The CDR3 runs to 15 residues. V gave up 4 bases and J gave up 0 bases; unmatched junction bases: 4. Germline loops: CDR1 SGHRS, CDR2 YFSETQ.

CDR3 region: CASSIGTDANEKLFF. The CDR3 coding sequence is TGCGCCAGCAGCATCGGGACGGATGCTAATGAAAAACTGTTTTTT. The rearrangement uses TRBV5-1 and TRBJ1-4; TRBD1 is a possible D gene (5 bases). The V gene lost 4 bases and the J gene lost 3 bases, with 13 bases spanning the gap. This CDR3 is built from 15 residues. CDR1 is SGHRS and CDR2 is YFSETQ in the germline V gene.

The chain employs TRBV2 and TRBJ2-3; D remains ambiguous. The CDR3 loop spans 11 amino acids. Germline CDR1 is SNHLY and CDR2 is FYNNEI. Trimming left V 6 bases short and J 6 bases short, with 7 bases between. CDR3 nucleotide sequence: TGTGCCAGCAGCGAACAGGATACGCAGTATTTT. This translates into CASSEQDTQYF.

The chain employs TRBV30 and TRBJ1-4; 7 nucleotides line up with TRBD1. Per germline, CDR1 GTSNPN and CDR2 SVGIG (reference sequence). The CDR3 consists of 15 residues. Losses at the gene ends were 4 bases for V and 0 bases for J; bases not matched to a gene: 5. The CDR3 here is CAWNTGQATNEKLFF. In DNA, the CDR3 is TGTGCCTGGAATACCGGACAGGCAACTAATGAAAAACTGTTTTTT.

CDR3 in DNA: TGCAGTGCTAGAGCCCTATTTAGCGGGGGAGCTCCCAGTGAGCAGTTCTTC. This gives the protein CSARALFSGGAPSEQFF. This chain joins TRBV20-1 and TRBJ2-1; 9 nucleotides line up with TRBD2. Germline CDR1 reads DFQATT; CDR2 reads SNEGSKA (reference sequence). The CDR3 has 17 residues. Trimming at V came to 1 base and at J to 9 bases, leaving 16 bases not matched to a gene.

This clonotype was seen just once. This chain connects TRBV5-4 to TRBJ2-3; 7 bases line up with TRBD1. Germline V gene lookup returns CDR1 SGHNT and CDR2 YYREEE (reference sequence). The J segment lost 0 bases and the V segment lost 5 bases, leaving 12 bases of the junction unmatched. The CDR3 contains 17 residues. The CDR3 sequence is CASSQGAPGQSTDTQYF. DNA of the CDR3: TGTGCCAGCAGTCAAGGAGCACCGGGACAGAGCACAGATACGCAGTATTTT. Together with reference TRBV5-4 and TRBJ2-3, the CDR3 gives the full variable domain: ETGVTQSPTHLIKTRGQQVTLRCSSQSGHNTVSWYQQALGQGPQFIFQYYREEENGRGNFPPRFSGLQFPNYSSELNVNALELDDSALYLCASSQGAPGQSTDTQYFGPGTRLTVL.

The chain recombines TRBV5-1 with TRBJ1-1; D gene unclear. V was clipped by 3 bases and J by 1 base, with 19 bases between them. Germline V CDR1 and CDR2: SGHRS, YFSETQ. This CDR3 has 17 amino acids. CDR3 residues: CASSSLFGGDSNTEAFF. As DNA, the CDR3 is TGCGCCAGCAGCTCCCTCTTTGGCGGGGATTCGAACACTGAAGCTTTCTTT.

This sequence joins TRBV24-1 and TRBJ2-1; D gene uncertain. Trimming left V 3 bases short and J 10 bases short, with 15 bases between. The germline V gene encodes CDR1 KGHDR and CDR2 SFDVKD. The CDR3 contains 14 residues. DNA for the CDR3: TGTGCCACCAGTGATGGCCCCTCCTTTGGGGAGCAGTTCTTC. It yields the protein CATSDGPSFGEQFF.

DNA of the CDR3: TGCAGTGCTGGGGGGGACAGGGGAAGATCCTACGAGCAGTACTTC. It is translated as CSAGGDRGRSYEQYF. The chain employs TRBV20-1 and TRBJ2-7; 10 nucleotides line up with TRBD1. The J segment lost 1 base and the V segment lost 5 bases, leaving 8 bases of the junction unmatched. This CDR3 has 15 residues. From germline, CDR1 is DFQATT and CDR2 SNEGSKA (reference sequence).

V is TRBV5-4 and J is TRBJ2-7; weak D call: TRBD2 (6 bases). The CDR3 loop spans 15 amino acids. The germline CDR1 and CDR2 sequences are SGHNT and YYREEE (reference sequence). Trimming took 2 bases from V and 1 from J, leaving 13 bases between them. CDR3 amino acids: CASSFTGGDSYEQYF. The CDR3 DNA reads TGTGCCAGCAGCTTCACAGGAGGGGATTCCTACGAGCAGTACTTC.

The rearrangement uses TRBV29-1 and TRBJ1-1; 7 nucleotides align to TRBD1. Germline CDR1 and CDR2: SQVTM and ANQGSEA. The V segment lost 3 bases and the J segment 7 bases; nucleotides outside the gene matches: 5. The length of the CDR3 is 12 residues. The CDR3, as DNA: TGCAGCGTTGACGTGGCAGGGGGTGAAGCTTTCTTT. Translation: CSVDVAGGEAFF.

The chain employs TRBV3-1 and TRBJ2-5; possible D gene TRBD2, 6 bases. Per germline, CDR1 LGHDT and CDR2 YNNKEL (reference sequence). Deletions cut 8 bases from V and 4 bases from J, with 11 bases between. The CDR3 is made up of 12 amino acids. The CDR3 region has the DNA TGTGCCAGCGCGGGACGGCCAGAGACCCAGTACTTC. It translates to CASAGRPETQYF.

This sequence joins TRBV7-3 and TRBJ2-1; 9 nucleotides match TRBD1. The CDR3 is made up of 14 amino acids. CDR1 is SGHTA and CDR2 is FQGTGA in the germline V gene. V shed 5 bases and J 7 bases; nucleotides not matched to a gene: 6. DNA for the CDR3: TGTGCCAGCAGCAATCGACAGGGGGGTAATGAGCAGTTCTTC. Translation gives CASSNRQGGNEQFF.

The CDR3 here is CASINPGTGGRETQYF. CDR3 DNA: TGTGCCAGCATCAACCCCGGGACAGGGGGACGGGAGACCCAGTACTTC. The genes are TRBV6-1 and TRBJ2-5, with TRBD1 matching over 11 bases. The CDR3 consists of 16 residues. Unmatched junction bases numbered 12, after V lost 7 bases and J lost 5 bases. The germline CDR1 and CDR2 sequences are MNHNS and SASEGT.

The chain couples TRBV12-3 or TRBV12-4 to TRBJ1-2; D gene unclear. The CDR3 is 12 residues long. V was pared by 3 bases and J by 10 bases, with 12 bases between. DNA of the CDR3: TGTGCCAGCAGTTTGGGCCCGCTTTCCTACACCTTC. It translates to CASSLGPLSYTF.

V usage is TRBV9 and J usage is TRBJ2-1; weak D call: TRBD2 (6 bases). The V end lost 3 bases, the J end lost 1 base, and 11 bases lay between the germline ends. Germline V gives CDR1 SGDLS, CDR2 YYNGEE. This CDR3 has 15 amino acids. CDR3: CASSGSGLSYNEQFF. DNA for the CDR3: TGTGCCAGCAGCGGCAGCGGGTTATCCTACAATGAGCAGTTCTTC.

The V call is TRBV28, the J call TRBJ2-7, with 7 bases aligning to TRBD2. The germline V gene encodes CDR1 MDHEN and CDR2 SYDVKM. The V and J ends lost 2 bases and 5 bases, in that order; junction bases with no gene match: 15. The CDR3 totals 17 residues. CDR3 sequence reads: CASSLPSGAGQFDEQYF. The CDR3 region has the DNA TGTGCCAGCAGTTTACCCAGCGGGGCAGGGCAGTTCGACGAGCAGTACTTC. Combining the CDR3 with reference TRBV28 and TRBJ2-7 gives the whole variable domain DVKVTQSSRYLVKRTGEKVFLECVQDMDHENMFWYRQDPGLGLRLIYFSYDVKMKEKGDIPEGYSVSREKKERFSLILESASTNQTSMYLCASSLPSGAGQFDEQYFGPGTRLTVT.